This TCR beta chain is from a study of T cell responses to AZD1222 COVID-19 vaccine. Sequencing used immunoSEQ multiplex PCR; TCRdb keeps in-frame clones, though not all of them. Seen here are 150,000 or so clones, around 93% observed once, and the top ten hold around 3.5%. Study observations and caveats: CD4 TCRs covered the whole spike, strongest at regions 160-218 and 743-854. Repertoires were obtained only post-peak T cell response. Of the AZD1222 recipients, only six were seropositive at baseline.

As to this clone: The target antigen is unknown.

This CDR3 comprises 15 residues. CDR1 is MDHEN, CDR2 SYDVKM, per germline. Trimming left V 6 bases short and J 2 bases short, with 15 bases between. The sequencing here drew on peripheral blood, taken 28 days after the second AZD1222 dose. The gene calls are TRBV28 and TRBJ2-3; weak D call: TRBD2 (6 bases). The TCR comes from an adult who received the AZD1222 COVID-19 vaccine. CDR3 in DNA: TGTGCCAGCAGGAGGGAGCGGGTACACACAGATACGCAGTATTTT. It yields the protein CASRRERVHTDTQYF. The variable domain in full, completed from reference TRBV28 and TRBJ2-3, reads DVKVTQSSRYLVKRTGEKVFLECVQDMDHENMFWYRQDPGLGLRLIYFSYDVKMKEKGDIPEGYSVSREKKERFSLILESASTNQTSMYLCASRRERVHTDTQYFGPGTRLTVL.